Listed below are T cell receptor beta chains from one sample, sequenced in a study of cytomegalovirus exposure and HLA in healthy donors. Assay: immunoSEQ multiplex PCR; the TCRdb copy retains only in-frame clones and omits some. The profile shows about 360,000 clones, just over 85% of them singletons. Sequencing was done on a sample of PBMCs. The receptors stem from a woman in her late teens or twenties in good health and CMV-seronegative. Both conserved end residues are part of each CDR3. Each record gives: J gene, V gene, D gene, clone size, CDR3 DNA, CDR3 protein. A D gene is named only where the DNA matches it firmly. A clone size is listed for some rows: how often the clone was seen (once, few, many), or a class if it is expanded.

J: TRBJ2-2
V: TRBV27
D: TRBD2
size: NA
DNA: TGTGCCAGCAGTTTACTACTTAGCGGGGGGGCTACCGGGGAGCTGTTTTTT
CDR3: CASSLLLSGGATGELFF

J: TRBJ2-3
V: TRBV5-1
D: NA
size: NA
DNA: TGCGCCAGCAGCCCGGGACTTATCACAGATACGCAGTATTTT
CDR3: CASSPGLITDTQYF

J: TRBJ2-7
V: TRBV28
D: NA
size: NA
DNA: TGTGCCAGCAGTTTGGACACTCAAACCCCGACCTCCTACGAGCAGTACTTC
CDR3: CASSLDTQTPTSYEQYF

J: TRBJ1-1
V: TRBV7-9
D: NA
size: NA
DNA: TGTGCCAGCAGCCACAGGGAGTGGAATGAAGCTTTCTTT
CDR3: CASSHREWNEAFF

J: TRBJ2-5
V: TRBV7-9
D: NA
size: NA
DNA: TGTGCCAGCATTCCGACAGCCCAGGGAGAGACCCAGTACTTC
CDR3: CASIPTAQGETQYF

J: TRBJ2-7
V: TRBV6-5
D: NA
size: NA
DNA: TGTGCCAGCAGTTACGGGGAGGAGCAGTACTTC
CDR3: CASSYGEEQYF

J: TRBJ2-2
V: TRBV6-5
D: NA
size: NA
DNA: TGTGCCAGCAGTTACGACAGGTCAAACACCGGGGAGCTGTTTTTT
CDR3: CASSYDRSNTGELFF

J: TRBJ2-2
V: TRBV7-8
D: NA
size: NA
DNA: TGTGCCAGCAGTAACAGGGACACCGGGGAGCTGTTTTTT
CDR3: CASSNRDTGELFF

J: TRBJ2-7
V: TRBV13
D: TRBD2
size: NA
DNA: TGTGCCAGCAGCATCACCGGGACTAGCGGGAGCTACTCTTACGAGCAGTACTTC
CDR3: CASSITGTSGSYSYEQYF

J: TRBJ2-7
V: TRBV2
D: NA
size: NA
DNA: TGTGCCAGCAGTGAAGGGGGGGACGCTTCCTACGAGCAGTACTTC
CDR3: CASSEGGDASYEQYF

J: TRBJ2-4
V: TRBV6-1
D: TRBD2
size: once
DNA: TGTGCCAGCAGTGAATGGGGCAGCGGGGCGGGGAACATTCAGTACTTC
CDR3: CASSEWGSGAGNIQYF

J: TRBJ2-1
V: TRBV7-9
D: NA
size: NA
DNA: TGTGCCAGCAGCCCCGACTACCATCGCTACAATGAGCAGTTCTTC
CDR3: CASSPDYHRYNEQFF

J: TRBJ2-7
V: TRBV28
D: NA
size: NA
DNA: TGTGCCAGCAGTTTAGGAACAGGGCATTATTACGAGCAGTACTTC
CDR3: CASSLGTGHYYEQYF

J: TRBJ2-1
V: TRBV28
D: TRBD1
size: NA
DNA: TGTGCCAGCAGTTCGCAATCCGGGACAGGCGAAAACCACAATGAGCAGTTCTTC
CDR3: CASSSQSGTGENHNEQFF

J: TRBJ1-1
V: TRBV13
D: NA
size: NA
DNA: TGTGCCAGCAGCTCCCCCGGCGCGGGCAGGAACACTGAAGCTTTCTTT
CDR3: CASSSPGAGRNTEAFF

J: TRBJ2-7
V: TRBV4-2
D: NA
size: NA
DNA: TGTGCCAGCAGCCCATCGGACTCTCGGTTGAGCGAGCAGTACTTC
CDR3: CASSPSDSRLSEQYF

J: TRBJ1-2
V: TRBV5-1
D: NA
size: NA
DNA: TGCGCCAGCAGCCAACAGGAAGACTATGGCTACACCTTC
CDR3: CASSQQEDYGYTF

J: TRBJ2-1
V: TRBV4-1
D: TRBD2
size: NA
DNA: TGCGCCAGCAGCCATCAGGCGGGAGGGGGCTTGGATGAGCAGTTCTTC
CDR3: CASSHQAGGGLDEQFF

J: TRBJ2-7
V: TRBV6-1
D: NA
size: NA
DNA: TGTGCCAGCAGGGCAGGAATCGGCGGGTCCGAGCAGTACTTC
CDR3: CASRAGIGGSEQYF

J: TRBJ1-1
V: TRBV13
D: TRBD1
size: NA
DNA: TGTGCCAGCAGCTTAGACAGGGGTGGTGGAGCTTTCTTT
CDR3: CASSLDRGGGAFF

J: TRBJ2-7
V: TRBV29-1
D: NA
size: NA
DNA: TGCAGCGCCGGTTCAGGGAATTCCTACGAGCAGTACTTC
CDR3: CSAGSGNSYEQYF

J: TRBJ2-7
V: TRBV5-6
D: TRBD1
size: NA
DNA: TGTGCCAGCAGCTTCCTGGAGCCTGACAGGGGCTACGAGCAGTACTTC
CDR3: CASSFLEPDRGYEQYF

J: TRBJ2-7
V: TRBV7-2
D: TRBD2
size: NA
DNA: TGTGCCAGCAGCTTTACGACTAGCGGGAGTTACGAGCAGTACTTC
CDR3: CASSFTTSGSYEQYF

J: TRBJ2-5
V: TRBV5-1
D: TRBD1
size: once
DNA: TGCGCCAGCAGCTCTGGGACAGGGGCTGTTTCGGAGACCCAGTACTTC
CDR3: CASSSGTGAVSETQYF